A selection of T cell receptor beta chains follows, all from one sample in a study of CD8 T cells in Susac syndrome. One entry per CDR3 protein results from TCRdb running MiXCR on the immunoSEQ multiplex PCR reads. The sample has some 180,000 distinct CDR3 sequences; roughly nine tenths are singletons. Sequencing was carried out using CD4+ T cells from PBMCs. Receptor source: a human donor with Susac syndrome. Each CDR3 is given with its conserved first and last residue. D genes are given only for firm matches. Not all rows give a size; the values are once, few, many and, for expanded clones, a class.

TRBV3-1	-	-	16	TRBJ2-3	TGTGCCAGCAGCCAAGGGAAGACTTCCGTGCCAGATACGCAGTATTTT	CASSQGKTSVPDTQYF
TRBV11-2	once	TRBD1	14	TRBJ1-2	TGTGCCAGCAGCCTTCAAGGGGGCGACTATGGCTACACCTTC	CASSLQGGDYGYTF
TRBV29-1	once	-	12	TRBJ1-2	TGCAGCGTTGGACGACAGAACTATGGCTACACCTTC	CSVGRQNYGYTF
TRBV7-9	-	-	14	TRBJ2-3	TGTGCCAGCAGCTTTGGCACTAGCACAGATACGCAGTATTTT	CASSFGTSTDTQYF
TRBV4-1	-	-	18	TRBJ1-5	TGCGCCAGCAGATCCTTCGCAGGGAAGCGACGGAGGGAACAGCCCCAGCATTTT	CASRSFAGKRRREQPQHF
TRBV7-8	-	-	16	TRBJ1-1	TGTGCCAGCAGCTTAGTAGGGGAACCTATGGACACTGAAGCTTTCTTT	CASSLVGEPMDTEAFF
TRBV7-9	-	-	15	TRBJ2-1	TGTGCCAGCAGCTTAGGGGTGGGCTCCTACAATGAGCAGTTCTTC	CASSLGVGSYNEQFF
TRBV7-9	-	TRBD1	13	TRBJ2-1	TGTGCCAGCAGCGTATCCGGGACAGGGAGGCAGTTCTTC	CASSVSGTGRQFF
TRBV6-5	-	TRBD2	19	TRBJ2-1	TGTGCCAGCAGTTACTCCCAGGGGGTTCGACTAGCGGTAAACAATGAGCAGTTCTTC	CASSYSQGVRLAVNNEQFF
TRBV2	once	-	16	TRBJ2-2	TGTGCCAGCAGTGTCCAGGGACATTCGAACACCGGGGAGCTGTTTTTT	CASSVQGHSNTGELFF
TRBV11-2	-	-	15	TRBJ1-6	TGTGCCAGCAGCTCTCAGGAAGTCCTCTTTTCACCCCTCCACTTT	CASSSQEVLFSPLHF
TRBV28	-	-	13	TRBJ2-5	TGTGCCAGCGTTTCAGGCCGCGCGGAGACCCAGTACTTC	CASVSGRAETQYF
TRBV9	once	-	13	TRBJ2-1	TGTGCCAGCAGCGTAGTGGGGGGCTCTGAGCAGTTCTTC	CASSVVGGSEQFF
TRBV6-1	-	-	16	TRBJ2-6	TGTGCCAGCAGTGAAGACAGGCACTCTGGGGCCAACGTCCTGACTTTC	CASSEDRHSGANVLTF
TRBV5-1	-	TRBD2	15	TRBJ2-5	TGCGCCAGCAGCACAATAGCGGGGGGGCAAGAGACCCAGTACTTC	CASSTIAGGQETQYF
TRBV2	once	-	13	TRBJ2-7	TGTGCCAGCAGCGGGGACGCTCCGTACGAGCAGTACTTC	CASSGDAPYEQYF
TRBV19	-	TRBD2	20	TRBJ2-1	TGTGCCAGTAGCCCCAAGTACCCCCAACTAGCGGGAGGGCCATTAAATGAGCAGTTCTTC	CASSPKYPQLAGGPLNEQFF
TRBV25-1	-	TRBD2	16	TRBJ2-3	TGTGCCAGCAGTGGGGGGACTAGCGGAACCACAGATACGCAGTATTTT	CASSGGTSGTTDTQYF
TRBV5-4	-	TRBD2	15	TRBJ2-1	TGTGCCAGCAGCTTGGATCCGACTAGCTCCCATGAGCAGTTCTTC	CASSLDPTSSHEQFF
TRBV3-1	-	-	20	TRBJ2-1	TGTGCCAGCAGCCGATTGACACCAAGTGCTACCGGTGGAAACCACAATGAGCAGTTCTTC	CASSRLTPSATGGNHNEQFF
TRBV4-1	-	-	17	TRBJ1-1	TGCGCCAGCAGCCAGGGTATAGCCCGTCAGCCGGGCACTGAAGCTTTCTTT	CASSQGIARQPGTEAFF
TRBV20-1	-	-	17	TRBJ1-1	TGCAGTGCTAGAGACCCACAGGGTTTTAAGAGGAACACTGAAGCTTTCTTT	CSARDPQGFKRNTEAFF
TRBV6-1	-	-	12	TRBJ1-2	TGTGCCAGCAGTGACAGGTCCTATGGCTACACCTTC	CASSDRSYGYTF
TRBV6-5	-	TRBD1	14	TRBJ2-7	TGTGCCAGCAGAGGCCGACAGGGTGGTAGCGAGCAGTACTTC	CASRGRQGGSEQYF
TRBV7-3	-	TRBD2	16	TRBJ2-2	TGTGCCAGCAGCCCACCCGGGACTAGAGAAACCGGGGAGCTGTTTTTT	CASSPPGTRETGELFF
TRBV7-3	-	TRBD2	15	TRBJ2-7	TGTGCCAGCAGCTTATTAGCGGGGGGAATCTACGAGCAGTACTTC	CASSLLAGGIYEQYF
TRBV18	-	-	15	TRBJ2-3	TGTGCCAGCTCACTTCAGTCAACTAGCACAGATACGCAGTATTTT	CASSLQSTSTDTQYF
TRBV3-1	-	-	14	TRBJ1-1	TGTGCCAGCAGCCAAGAAGATTCCGCCCTCGAAGCTTTCTTT	CASSQEDSALEAFF
TRBV7-3	-	-	15	TRBJ2-1	TGTGCCAGCAGCCCCTATAGCACTAGCCCCGATGAGCAGTTCTTC	CASSPYSTSPDEQFF
TRBV28	-	-	13	TRBJ1-1	TGTGCCAGCAGTTTAGTTCGGGAAACTGAAGCTTTCTTT	CASSLVRETEAFF
TRBV2	-	-	14	TRBJ2-7	TGTGCCAGCAGTGAGGGGGGCCTGTCCTACGAGCAGTACTTC	CASSEGGLSYEQYF
TRBV30	few	TRBD1	12	TRBJ1-2	TGTGCCTCCCGGGACAGTAACTATGGCTACACCTTC	CASRDSNYGYTF
TRBV2	-	TRBD2	15	TRBJ2-1	TGTGCCAGCAGACCTACTAGCGGGTCCTACAATGAGCAGTTCTTC	CASRPTSGSYNEQFF
TRBV12-3/TRBV12-4	-	-	11	TRBJ1-1	TGTGCCAGCATGAGGGGCACTGAAGCTTTCTTT	CASMRGTEAFF
TRBV29-1	-	TRBD1	13	TRBJ2-7	TGCAGCGTTGGGGGGGACAGGTCGACCGAGCAGTACTTC	CSVGGDRSTEQYF
TRBV3-1	-	-	12	TRBJ1-2	TGTGCCAGCAGCCATAGAGACTATGGCTACACCTTC	CASSHRDYGYTF
TRBV6-5	-	-	12	TRBJ2-1	TGTGCCAGCAGTTTTAACCGGGCCCCCCAGTTCTTC	CASSFNRAPQFF
TRBV28	-	TRBD1	14	TRBJ2-5	TGTGCCAGCAGGGCAGGGGGCCGTTCGGAGACCCAGTACTTC	CASRAGGRSETQYF
TRBV5-6	-	-	14	TRBJ1-6	TGTGCCAGCAGCTCGAGGTTGGATAATTCACCCCTCCACTTT	CASSSRLDNSPLHF
TRBV12-3/TRBV12-4	-	TRBD1	15	TRBJ1-1	TGTGCCAGCAGTCCCCAGGGACAGGGGGCAACTGAAACTTTCTTT	CASSPQGQGATETFF
TRBV19	-	TRBD1	15	TRBJ2-2	TGTGCCAGTAGTATGCTGGGACAGGGCACCGGGGAGCTGTTTTTT	CASSMLGQGTGELFF